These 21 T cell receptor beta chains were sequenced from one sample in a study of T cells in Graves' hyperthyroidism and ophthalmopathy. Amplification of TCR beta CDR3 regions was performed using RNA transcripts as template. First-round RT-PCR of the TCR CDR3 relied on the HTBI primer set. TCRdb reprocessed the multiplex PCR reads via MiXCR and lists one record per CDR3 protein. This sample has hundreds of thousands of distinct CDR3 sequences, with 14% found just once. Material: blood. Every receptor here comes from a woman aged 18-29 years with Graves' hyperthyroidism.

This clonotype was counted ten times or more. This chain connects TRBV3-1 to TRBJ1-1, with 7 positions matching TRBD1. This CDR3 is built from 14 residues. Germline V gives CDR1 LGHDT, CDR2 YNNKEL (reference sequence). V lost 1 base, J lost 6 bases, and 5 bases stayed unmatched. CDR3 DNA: TGTGCCAGCAGCCAAGGCACAGGGGCCTCTGAAGCTTTCTTT. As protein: CASSQGTGASEAFF.

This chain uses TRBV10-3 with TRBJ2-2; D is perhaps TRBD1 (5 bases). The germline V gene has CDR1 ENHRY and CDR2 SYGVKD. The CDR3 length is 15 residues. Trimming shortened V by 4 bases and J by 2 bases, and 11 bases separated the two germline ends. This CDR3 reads CAISVQGSNTGELFF. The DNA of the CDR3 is TGTGCCATCAGTGTTCAGGGATCAAACACCGGGGAGCTGTTTTTT.

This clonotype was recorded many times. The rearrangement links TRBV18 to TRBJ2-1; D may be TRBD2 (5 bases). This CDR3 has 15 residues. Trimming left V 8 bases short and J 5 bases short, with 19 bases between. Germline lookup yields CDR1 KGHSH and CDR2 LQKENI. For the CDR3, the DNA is TGTGCCAGCCTCTCACGAGTAGGAGGCGACAATGAGCAGTTCTTC. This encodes CASLSRVGGDNEQFF.

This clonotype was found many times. This CDR3 reads CASRIVDISYEQYF. CDR3 DNA: TGTGCCAGCAGGATAGTGGACATCTCCTACGAGCAGTACTTC. The chain uses TRBV2 and TRBJ2-7, with D maybe TRBD1 (5 bases). Germline V gives CDR1 SNHLY, CDR2 FYNNEI. The CDR3 spans 14 residues. V gave up 6 bases and J gave up 0 bases, with 12 bases separating them.

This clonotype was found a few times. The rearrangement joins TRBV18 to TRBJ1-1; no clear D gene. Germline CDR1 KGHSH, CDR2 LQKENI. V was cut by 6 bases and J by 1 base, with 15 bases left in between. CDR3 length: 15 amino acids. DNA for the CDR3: TGTGCCAGCTCCCCGACGGATGTTTCGAACACTGAAGCTTTCTTT. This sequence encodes CASSPTDVSNTEAFF. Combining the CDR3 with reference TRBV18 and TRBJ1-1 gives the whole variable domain NAGVMQNPRHLVRRRGQEARLRCSPMKGHSHVYWYRQLPEEGLKFMVYLQKENIIDESGMPKERFSAEFPKEGPSILRIQQVVRGDSAAYFCASSPTDVSNTEAFFGQGTRLTVV.

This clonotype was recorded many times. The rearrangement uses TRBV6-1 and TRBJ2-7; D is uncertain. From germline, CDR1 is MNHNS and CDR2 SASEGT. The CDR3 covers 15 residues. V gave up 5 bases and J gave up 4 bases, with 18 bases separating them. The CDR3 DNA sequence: TGTGCCAGCAGTTCGTACCCCATGCGAGAATACGAGCAGTACTTC. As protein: CASSSYPMREYEQYF.

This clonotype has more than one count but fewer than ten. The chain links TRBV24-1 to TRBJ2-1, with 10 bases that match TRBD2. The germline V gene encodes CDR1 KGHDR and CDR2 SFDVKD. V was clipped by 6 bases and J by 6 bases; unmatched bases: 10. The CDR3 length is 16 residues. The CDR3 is CATSQPSGSTGNEQFF. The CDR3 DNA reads TGTGCCACCAGTCAGCCTAGCGGGAGTACTGGCAATGAGCAGTTCTTC.

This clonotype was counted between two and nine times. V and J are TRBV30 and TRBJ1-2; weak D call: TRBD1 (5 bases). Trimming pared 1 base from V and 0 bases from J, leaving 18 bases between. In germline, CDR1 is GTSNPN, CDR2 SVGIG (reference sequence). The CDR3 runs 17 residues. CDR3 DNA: TGTGCCTGGAGTGGCTACTCACGGGGGAGAGCTAACTATGGCTACACCTTC. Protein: CAWSGYSRGRANYGYTF.

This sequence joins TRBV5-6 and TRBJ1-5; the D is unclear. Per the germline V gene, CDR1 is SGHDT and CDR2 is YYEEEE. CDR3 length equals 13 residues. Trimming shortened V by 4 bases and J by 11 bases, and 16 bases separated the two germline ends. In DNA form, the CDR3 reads TGTGCCAGCAGCGAGCAGGCTGAAGAGGCCCAGCATTTT. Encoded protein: CASSEQAEEAQHF.

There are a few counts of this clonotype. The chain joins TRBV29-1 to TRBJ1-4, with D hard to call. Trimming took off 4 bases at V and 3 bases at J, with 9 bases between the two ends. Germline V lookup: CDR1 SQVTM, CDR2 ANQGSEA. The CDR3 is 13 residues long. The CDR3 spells CSVGWDANEKLFF. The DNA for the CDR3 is TGCAGCGTTGGGTGGGATGCTAATGAAAAACTGTTTTTT.

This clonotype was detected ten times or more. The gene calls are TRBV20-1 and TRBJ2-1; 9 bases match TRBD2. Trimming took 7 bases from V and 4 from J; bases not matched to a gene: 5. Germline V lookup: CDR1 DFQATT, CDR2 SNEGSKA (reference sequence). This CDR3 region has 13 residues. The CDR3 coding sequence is TGCAGTGTCCCGACTAGCGGATACAATGAGCAGTTCTTC. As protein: CSVPTSGYNEQFF.

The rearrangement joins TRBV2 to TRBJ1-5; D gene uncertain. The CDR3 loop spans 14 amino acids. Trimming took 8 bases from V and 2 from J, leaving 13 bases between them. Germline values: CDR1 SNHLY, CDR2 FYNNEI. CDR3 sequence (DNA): TGTGCCAGCGGGGAGGGTTGGGGCAATCAGCCCCAGCATTTT. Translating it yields CASGEGWGNQPQHF.

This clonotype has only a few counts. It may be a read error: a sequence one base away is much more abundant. For the CDR3, the DNA is TGCAGTGCTAGTTCCCTGGACAGCCGATTTGACTCCTTC. Its protein is CSASSLDSRFDSF. The V and J genes are TRBV20-1 and TRBJ1-2; possibly TRBD1 for D (6 bases). Germline lookup yields CDR1 DFQATT and CDR2 SNEGSKA (reference sequence). CDR3 size: 13 residues.

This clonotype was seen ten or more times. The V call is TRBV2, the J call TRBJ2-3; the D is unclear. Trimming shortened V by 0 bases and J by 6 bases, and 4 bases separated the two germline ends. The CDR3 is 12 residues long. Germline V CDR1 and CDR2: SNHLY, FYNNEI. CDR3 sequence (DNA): TGTGCCAGCAGTGAAGCGTTTGATACGCAGTATTTT. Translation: CASSEAFDTQYF.

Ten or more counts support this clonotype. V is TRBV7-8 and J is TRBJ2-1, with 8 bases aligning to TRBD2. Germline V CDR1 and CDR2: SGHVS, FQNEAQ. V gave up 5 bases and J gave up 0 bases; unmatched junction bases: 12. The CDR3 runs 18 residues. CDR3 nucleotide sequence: TGTGCCAGCAGCCCTAGGGCTAGCGGGCGTAGCTCCTACAATGAGCAGTTCTTC. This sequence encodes CASSPRASGRSSYNEQFF. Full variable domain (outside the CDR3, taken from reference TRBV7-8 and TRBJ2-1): GAGVSQSPRYKVAKRGQDVALRCDPISGHVSLFWYQQALGQGPEFLTYFQNEAQLDKSGLPSDRFFAERPEGSVSTLKIQRTQQEDSAVYLCASSPRASGRSSYNEQFFGPGTRLTVL.

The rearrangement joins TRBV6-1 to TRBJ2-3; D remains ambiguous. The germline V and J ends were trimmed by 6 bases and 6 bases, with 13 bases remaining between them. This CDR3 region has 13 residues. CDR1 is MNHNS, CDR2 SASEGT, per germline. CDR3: CASSDRQVDTQYF. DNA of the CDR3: TGTGCCAGCAGCGATAGGCAAGTGGATACGCAGTATTTT.

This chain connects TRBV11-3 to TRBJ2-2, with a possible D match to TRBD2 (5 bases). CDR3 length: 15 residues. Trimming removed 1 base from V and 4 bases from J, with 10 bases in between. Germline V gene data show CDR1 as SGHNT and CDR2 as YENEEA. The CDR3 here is CASSLGGEITGELFF. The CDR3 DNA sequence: TGTGCCAGCAGCTTAGGGGGAGAGATCACCGGGGAGCTGTTTTTT.

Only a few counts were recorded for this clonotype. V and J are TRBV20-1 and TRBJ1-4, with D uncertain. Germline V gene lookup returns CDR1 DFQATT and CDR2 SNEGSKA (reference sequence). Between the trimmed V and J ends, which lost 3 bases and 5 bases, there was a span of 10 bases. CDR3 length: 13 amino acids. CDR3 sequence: CSARIQGNEKLFF. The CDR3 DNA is TGCAGTGCTAGGATACAAGGAAATGAAAAACTGTTTTTT.

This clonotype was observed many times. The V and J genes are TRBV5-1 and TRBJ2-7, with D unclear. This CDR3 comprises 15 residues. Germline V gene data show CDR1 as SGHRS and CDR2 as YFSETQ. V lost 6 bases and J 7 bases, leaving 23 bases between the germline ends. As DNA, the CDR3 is TGCGCCAGCACCCCCGATCAGGCAGCCGTGGGTGAGCAGTACTTC. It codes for CASTPDQAAVGEQYF.

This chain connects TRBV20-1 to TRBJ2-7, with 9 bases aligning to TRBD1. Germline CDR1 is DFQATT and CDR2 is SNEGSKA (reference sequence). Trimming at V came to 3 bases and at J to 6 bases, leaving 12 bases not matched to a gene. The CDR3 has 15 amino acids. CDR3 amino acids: CSASGGTGTGLEQYF. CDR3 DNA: TGCAGTGCTAGTGGGGGGACCGGGACAGGGCTCGAGCAGTACTTC.

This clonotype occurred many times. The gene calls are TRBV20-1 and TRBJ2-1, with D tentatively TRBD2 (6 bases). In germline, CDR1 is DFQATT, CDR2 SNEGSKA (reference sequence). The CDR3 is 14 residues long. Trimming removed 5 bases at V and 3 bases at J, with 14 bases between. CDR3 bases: TGCAGTGCTGGGGCCGGGACTCACTACAATGAGCAGTTCTTC. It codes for CSAGAGTHYNEQFF.